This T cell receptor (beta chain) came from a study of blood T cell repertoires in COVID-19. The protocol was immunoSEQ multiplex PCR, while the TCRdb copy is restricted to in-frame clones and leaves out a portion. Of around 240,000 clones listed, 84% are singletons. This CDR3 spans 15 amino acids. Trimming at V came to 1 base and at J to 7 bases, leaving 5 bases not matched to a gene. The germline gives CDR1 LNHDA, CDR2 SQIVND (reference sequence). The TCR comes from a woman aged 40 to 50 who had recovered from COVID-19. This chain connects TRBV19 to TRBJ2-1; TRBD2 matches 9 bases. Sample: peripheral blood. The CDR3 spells CASSIGAGGENEQFF. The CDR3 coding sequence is TGTGCCAGTAGTATAGGCGCGGGGGGGGAAAATGAGCAGTTCTTC.